Sequencing of this T cell receptor (beta chain) was carried out in a study of blood T cell repertoires in COVID-19. Whole-study context: Acute and convalescent COVID-19 specimens originated in the United States, Italy and Spain. In each case, the material was cDNA or gDNA derived from T cells, B-cell-depleted T cells, or PBMCs.

Per the original methods: Amplification of reference gene primers was used by the study to estimate nucleated cell counts. Data came from immunoSEQ multiplex PCR; TCRdb stores just in-frame clones and leaves some out. V, J and clone size are those of that table, while D and trimming were read from the DNA. Found here are about 250,000 clones, more than 80% of them singletons; the top ten hold 3%. The CDR3 extends over 15 amino acids. V gave up 3 bases and J gave up 8 bases, with 16 bases separating them. The germline V gene has CDR1 SEHNR and CDR2 FQNEAQ (reference sequence). The rearrangement uses TRBV7-9 and TRBJ1-4; D gene uncertain. The clonotype was recovered from a woman aged 25-40 years with active or convalescent COVID-19. Sequencing used peripheral blood. Written as DNA, the CDR3 is TGTGCCAGCAGCTTTCAGTTTGCGGGGTCGGAAAAACTGTTTTTT. It yields the protein CASSFQFAGSEKLFF.